Given below is one T cell receptor beta chain in context. What it recognizes is unknown. The sample originates from a study of cytomegalovirus exposure and HLA in healthy donors. Study-wide results and caveats: The number of N-insertions in an Asian-associated ancestry cluster was reportedly below the approximately 700-donor mean in a later analysis. Using the classifier, cytomegalovirus status was reportedly diagnosed with high specificity and sensitivity. Researchers catalogued about 150 TCR beta chains as cytomegalovirus-associated.

CDR3 length: 14 amino acids. Germline loops: CDR1 LNHDA, CDR2 SQIVND (reference sequence). Trimming stripped 2 bases from V and 6 bases from J, with 10 bases between. Vbeta (60) and Jbeta (13) primers were used in the PCR. Generated by immunoSEQ multiplex PCR, the TCRdb table keeps only in-frame clones and is missing some. The table records 100,000 to 150,000 clones, roughly 60% of them present only once. This chain links TRBV19 with TRBJ2-2, with TRBD2 as a possible D gene (6 bases). The receptor comes from a woman aged 40-49 years in good health and CMV-seronegative. Sequencing input: PBMCs. CDR3 loop: CASSITGVSGELFF. The CDR3 DNA reads TGTGCCAGTAGTATAACGGGGGTATCCGGGGAGCTGTTTTTT.